Below are 28 T cell receptor beta chains sequenced from a single sample in a study of T-cell memory formation after mild COVID-19. Using its own MiXCR run on the 5' RACE reads, TCRdb lists one record per CDR3 protein. This sample has 150,000 or so distinct CDR3 sequences, with roughly 24% found just once. The sequencing sample was made of PBMCs or a T cell subset sorted from them (not recorded which). The receptors here all came from an adult woman who had mild COVID-19 (a few samples of this study predate the infection). Cell type and time point are not known.

This clonotype has just a few counts. The chain links TRBV6-1 to TRBJ2-1, with D perhaps TRBD2 (5 bases). Per the germline V gene, CDR1 is MNHNS and CDR2 is SASEGT. Trimming took off 6 bases at V and 0 bases at J, with 12 bases between the two ends. The CDR3 length is 15 residues. The CDR3 loop reads CASSPKRASYNEQFF. In nucleotides, the CDR3 is TGTGCCAGCAGCCCCAAGAGGGCCTCCTACAATGAGCAGTTCTTC.

This clonotype was seen a few times. The J gene is TRBJ2-7, the V gene TRBV2; D is uncertain. V dropped 9 bases and J dropped 3 bases, with 15 bases sitting between them. The CDR3 is 13 residues long. Germline V CDR1 and CDR2: SNHLY, FYNNEI. CDR3 sequence (DNA): TGTGCCAGTTTGTCGTCATCGGGCTACGAGCAGTACTTC. Amino acid sequence: CASLSSSGYEQYF.

This clonotype was observed a few times. The chain employs TRBV7-9 and TRBJ2-3; TRBD1 matches at 7 bases. CDR1 and CDR2 (germline): SEHNR, FQNEAQ (reference sequence). This CDR3 has 17 amino acids. J gave up 1 base and V 2 bases, and 9 bases lay outside the gene matches. The CDR3 sequence: CASSLPRQGDGTDTQYF. The CDR3 DNA is TGTGCCAGCAGCTTACCCCGACAGGGAGATGGCACAGATACGCAGTATTTT.

The CDR3 coding sequence is TGTGCCAGCAGTCCCCCGACGGAGTTCTACGAGCAGTACTTC. Protein: CASSPPTEFYEQYF. The chain joins TRBV12-3 or TRBV12-4 to TRBJ2-7; no firm D call. Deletions cut 5 bases from V and 3 bases from J, with 14 bases between. The CDR3 totals 14 residues.

In DNA form, the CDR3 reads TGCAGCGTTGAAGACAGGATGGACTACAATGAGCAGTTCTTC. It encodes CSVEDRMDYNEQFF. The rearrangement joins TRBV29-1 to TRBJ2-1; no clear D. This CDR3 has 14 residues. Germline V lookup: CDR1 SQVTM, CDR2 ANQGSEA. V dropped 0 bases and J dropped 3 bases, with 9 bases sitting between them.

The table lists this clonotype with a count of one. The chain couples TRBV7-9 to TRBJ2-5; no reliable D call. Germline CDR1 and CDR2: SEHNR and FQNEAQ (reference sequence). V was pared by 5 bases and J by 2 bases, with 12 bases between. This CDR3 is 14 amino acids long. CDR3: CASSPELDQETQYF. In nucleotides, the CDR3 is TGTGCCAGCAGCCCCGAATTAGATCAAGAGACCCAGTACTTC.

The table lists this clonotype with a few counts. The chain uses TRBV12-3 or TRBV12-4 and TRBJ2-5; D is perhaps TRBD2 (5 bases). With 5 bases removed from V and 5 bases from J, the gap between germline ends came to 18 bases. CDR3 size: 15 residues. The CDR3 DNA reads TGTGCCAGCAGTACTCCGGGAATGAGTTCGGAGACCCAGTACTTC. Translated: CASSTPGMSSETQYF.

This clonotype was observed a few times. The chain couples TRBV7-6 to TRBJ1-2; D not certain. This CDR3 comprises 12 residues. From germline, CDR1 is SGHVS and CDR2 FNYEAQ. V lost 4 bases and J lost 8, with 11 bases in between. CDR3 coding DNA: TGTGCCAGCAGCTCTGGTAGTGGAGGCTACACCTTC. Its protein product is CASSSGSGGYTF.

Remarks on this clonotype: One junction end does not reproduce the germline sequence, and a read error may be involved. V and J are TRBV12-3 or TRBV12-4 and TRBJ2-1; D is uncertain. The CDR3 contains 14 residues. The CDR3, as DNA: TGTGCCAGCAGTTTAGCGGGTGGCTACAATGAGCATTTCTTC. The encoded protein is CASSLAGGYNEHFF.

The J gene is TRBJ1-1, the V gene TRBV10-3; D is uncertain. Germline-derived CDR1 and CDR2 are ENHRY and SYGVKD. The ends were cut back, 6 bases at V and 5 bases at J, with 7 bases in the middle. This CDR3 has 11 amino acids. DNA of the CDR3: TGTGCCATCAGAGGAGGAACTGAAGCTTTCTTT. It translates to CAIRGGTEAFF.

This clonotype was picked up a small number of times. The chain uses TRBV11-1 and TRBJ2-7, with 11 bases aligning to TRBD1. Germline loops: CDR1 SGHAT, CDR2 FQDESV (reference sequence). V lost 5 bases and J lost 5; bases outside the gene matches: 5. The CDR3 sequence is 14 residues long. For the CDR3, the DNA is TGTGCCAGCAGCCCCCGGACAGGGGGCGACGAGCAGTACTTC. Protein product: CASSPRTGGDEQYF.

The rearrangement uses TRBV7-8 and TRBJ2-1; D is unclear. The CDR3 is made up of 15 amino acids. Trimming shortened V by 2 bases and J by 2 bases, and 10 bases separated the two germline ends. The germline V gene encodes CDR1 SGHVS and CDR2 FQNEAQ. CDR3 loop: CASSLLGPPYNEQFF. For the CDR3, the DNA is TGTGCCAGCAGCTTACTAGGACCCCCCTACAATGAGCAGTTCTTC.

J is TRBJ1-2 and V is TRBV7-9; possibly TRBD1 for D (5 bases). V was pared by 6 bases and J by 4 bases, with 15 bases between. Germline values: CDR1 SEHNR, CDR2 FQNEAQ (reference sequence). CDR3 length: 14 residues. CDR3 nucleotide sequence: TGTGCCAGCAGTCTCTCGGACATCGTCTATGGCTACACCTTC. It yields the protein CASSLSDIVYGYTF.

This chain uses TRBV5-1 with TRBJ2-3; 8 nucleotides align to TRBD2. V lost 4 bases and J lost 5; bases outside the gene matches: 21. This CDR3 region has 19 residues. CDR1 is SGHRS and CDR2 is YFSETQ in the germline V gene. The CDR3 region is CASSRASQAGGPGGDTQYF. CDR3 DNA: TGCGCCAGCAGCAGGGCCTCACAGGCGGGGGGCCCCGGAGGAGATACGCAGTATTTT.

The sample holds a few counts of this clonotype. The chain combines TRBV7-3 with TRBJ2-3, with TRBD1 identical over 8 bases. J gave up 0 bases and V 5 bases, and 7 bases lay outside the gene matches. CDR3 length: 16 amino acids. Germline CDR1 and CDR2: SGHTA and FQGTGA. This chain's CDR3 is CASSTRTGPSTDTQYF. The CDR3 DNA sequence: TGTGCCAGCAGCACCCGGACAGGGCCAAGCACAGATACGCAGTATTTT. Full variable domain (outside the CDR3, taken from reference TRBV7-3 and TRBJ2-3): GAGVSQTPSNKVTEKGKYVELRCDPISGHTALYWYRQSLGQGPEFLIYFQGTGAADDSGLPNDRFFAVRPEGSVSTLKIQRTERGDSAVYLCASSTRTGPSTDTQYFGPGTRLTVL.

This clonotype was observed a handful of times. The chain employs TRBV7-8 and TRBJ2-7; the D gene is possibly TRBD1 (5 bases). Trimming took 3 bases from V and 0 from J, leaving 9 bases between them. CDR1 SGHVS and CDR2 FQNEAQ come from the germline V gene. The CDR3 sequence is 14 residues long. The CDR3 loop reads CASSLPGNSYEQYF. CDR3 DNA: TGTGCCAGCAGCTTGCCAGGGAACTCCTACGAGCAGTACTTC.

The chain recombines TRBV5-1 with TRBJ1-1; no reliable D call. The CDR3 sequence is 15 residues long. The V gene lost 0 bases and the J gene lost 5 bases, with 14 bases spanning the gap. The germline CDR1 and CDR2 sequences are SGHRS and YFSETQ. The CDR3, as DNA: TGCGCCAGCAGCTTGGCCATGAACGGGTTAACTGAAGCTTTCTTT. It encodes CASSLAMNGLTEAFF.

CDR3 loop: CASSFQGSRDTQYF. CDR3 nucleotides: TGTGCCAGCAGCTTCCAGGGGTCGAGGGATACGCAGTATTTT. The rearrangement links TRBV5-6 to TRBJ2-3; D might be TRBD1 (6 bases). CDR1 is SGHDT, CDR2 YYEEEE, per germline. Trimming stripped 2 bases from V and 6 bases from J, with 13 bases between. CDR3 length: 14 amino acids.

The sample holds a few counts of this clonotype. The chain employs TRBV4-2 and TRBJ2-2; TRBD2 matches at 13 bases. Germline CDR1 is LGHNA and CDR2 is YNFKEQ. The CDR3 is 18 amino acids. V lost 2 bases and J lost 1; bases outside the gene matches: 4. The CDR3 DNA follows: TGTGCCAGCAGCCAACCGGGACTAGCGGGGCTGAACACCGGGGAGCTGTTTTTT. Protein: CASSQPGLAGLNTGELFF.

The chain uses TRBV6-5 and TRBJ2-3; a weak D match, TRBD2 (7 bases). Germline loops: CDR1 MNHEY, CDR2 SVGAGI. There are 19 residues in the CDR3. Trimming took off 6 bases at V and 4 bases at J, with 29 bases between the two ends. The CDR3: CASSLFIFGGGAGSDTQYF. The CDR3 DNA follows: TGTGCCAGCAGCCTCTTCATTTTCGGTGGGGGGGCCGGTTCAGATACGCAGTATTTT.

The table lists this clonotype with a few counts. This chain joins TRBV7-9 and TRBJ2-5, with D uncertain. Trimming removed 0 bases from V and 4 bases from J, with 6 bases in between. Germline V gene data show CDR1 as SEHNR and CDR2 as FQNEAQ (reference sequence). The CDR3 consists of 13 residues. The CDR3: CASSLALGETQYF. DNA for the CDR3: TGTGCCAGCAGCTTAGCCCTAGGAGAGACCCAGTACTTC.

Turning to this clonotype: At one end the junction does not follow the germline gene, possibly because of a read error. This chain connects TRBV5-6 to TRBJ2-2, with a possible D match to TRBD2 (5 bases). This CDR3 has 12 amino acids. Germline CDR1 and CDR2: SGHDT and YYEEEE. CDR3 sequence reads: CASSLRSGELYF. Here the CDR3 DNA reads TGTGCCAGCAGCTTGAGGTCCGGGGAGCTGTATTTT. Based on the CDR3 plus reference TRBV5-6 and TRBJ2-2, the full variable domain is DAGVTQSPTHLIKTRGQQVTLRCSPKSGHDTVSWYQQALGQGPQFIFQYYEEEERQRGNFPDRFSGHQFPNYSSELNVNALLLGDSALYLCASSLRSGELYFGEGSRLTVL.

The chain recombines TRBV7-9 with TRBJ2-2; 16 nucleotides align to TRBD2. V lost 5 bases and J lost 4; bases outside the gene matches: 7. This CDR3 has 18 residues. The germline V gene encodes CDR1 SEHNR and CDR2 FQNEAQ (reference sequence). CDR3 nucleotides: TGTGCCAGCAGCGGGACTAGCGGGGGGGCACAACCCACCGGGGAGCTGTTTTTT. This codes for CASSGTSGGAQPTGELFF.

The chain combines TRBV7-9 with TRBJ1-3; no firm D call. The V and J ends lost 4 bases and 9 bases respectively, with 13 bases between them. This CDR3 spans 13 amino acids. Germline V CDR1 and CDR2: SEHNR, FQNEAQ (reference sequence). The CDR3 loop reads CASSSGASSTIYF. The CDR3 DNA is TGTGCCAGCAGCTCGGGAGCGTCATCCACCATATATTTT.

The chain recombines TRBV11-2 with TRBJ2-1; TRBD2 aligns across 11 bases. CDR3 length: 12 amino acids. Losses at the gene ends were 8 bases for V and 12 bases for J; bases not matched to a gene: 6. CDR1 and CDR2 from the germline V gene are SGHAT and FQNNGV. CDR3 in amino acids: CASLGLAGSQFF. CDR3 bases: TGTGCCAGCTTAGGACTAGCGGGTTCGCAGTTCTTC.

This clonotype turned up a few times. The chain combines TRBV27 with TRBJ2-2, with 12 bases matching TRBD1. Trimming removed 3 bases from V and 7 bases from J; junction bases left unmatched: 3. CDR1 and CDR2 (germline): MNHEY, SMNVEV (reference sequence). CDR3 length: 15 amino acids. The CDR3 is CASSLGQGAGGELFF. In DNA, the CDR3 is TGTGCCAGCAGTTTGGGACAGGGGGCAGGCGGGGAGCTGTTTTTT.

The chain couples TRBV2 to TRBJ2-3; D might be TRBD2 (6 bases). This CDR3 region has 15 residues. Germline CDR1 and CDR2: SNHLY and FYNNEI. The ends were cut back, 4 bases at V and 0 bases at J, with 11 bases in the middle. The CDR3 is CASSGDLSSTDTQYF. CDR3 in DNA: TGTGCCAGCAGTGGGGACTTATCTAGCACAGATACGCAGTATTTT. Supplemented by reference TRBV2 and TRBJ2-3, the full variable domain reads EPEVTQTPSHQVTQMGQEVILRCVPISNHLYFYWYRQILGQKVEFLVSFYNNEISEKSEIFDDQFSVERPDGSNFTLKIRSTKLEDSAMYFCASSGDLSSTDTQYFGPGTRLTVL.

The chain joins TRBV12-3 or TRBV12-4 to TRBJ1-1; D is unclear. The CDR3 consists of 12 residues. Between the trimmed V and J ends, which lost 6 bases and 4 bases, there was a span of 9 bases. This chain's CDR3 is CASSPGVTEAFF. The CDR3 coding sequence is TGTGCCAGCAGCCCGGGCGTCACTGAAGCTTTCTTT.